The next 18 T cell receptor beta chains were all read from a single sample in a study of PD-1 blockade in classical Hodgkin lymphoma. Each patient's relapse followed autologous stem cell transplantation, and brentuximab vedotin exposure varied. Data came from immunoSEQ multiplex PCR; TCRdb stores just in-frame clones and leaves some out. The repertoire holds over 85,000 clones, with approximately 80% as singletons. The material was peripheral blood mononuclear cells (PBMCs), obtained before the second cycle of nivolumab. Receptors originate from a human donor with classical Hodgkin lymphoma.

The rearrangement links TRBV18 to TRBJ2-6; D remains unclear. The germline V and J ends were trimmed by 2 bases and 0 bases, with 11 bases remaining between them. This CDR3 spans 17 amino acids. Germline V gene sequence: CDR1 KGHSH, CDR2 LQKENI. The CDR3 region is CASSPARPGSGANVLTF. The CDR3 DNA follows: TGTGCCAGCTCACCAGCCCGACCTGGCTCTGGGGCCAACGTCCTGACTTTC.

The V gene is TRBV27, the J gene TRBJ1-2; no firm D call. Germline CDR1 MNHEY, CDR2 SMNVEV (reference sequence). V lost 6 bases and J lost 5, with 31 bases in between. The CDR3 contains 19 residues. The CDR3 sequence: CASSISSPPAKKRDYGYTF. CDR3 in DNA: TGTGCCAGCAGCATTAGTAGCCCCCCGGCGAAGAAGAGGGATTATGGCTACACCTTC.

The chain employs TRBV27 and TRBJ2-7; 11 bases are shared with TRBD2. CDR3 size: 13 residues. Germline loops: CDR1 MNHEY, CDR2 SMNVEV (reference sequence). V was pared by 8 bases and J by 2 bases, with 2 bases of the junction left unmatched. CDR3 sequence: CASRLAGTYEQYF. DNA for the CDR3: TGTGCCAGCCGACTAGCGGGAACCTACGAGCAGTACTTC.

This rearrangement joins TRBV10-2 to TRBJ2-1; 10 bases are a match to TRBD2. J was trimmed by 7 bases and V by 0 bases; bases with no gene match: 6. CDR3 length: 16 amino acids. Germline-derived CDR1 and CDR2 are WSHSY and SAAADI. The CDR3 bases are TGCGCCAGCAGTGAGTCGTTGGCTAGCGGGAGTAATGAGCAGTTCTTC. Translated: CASSESLASGSNEQFF.

This clone was seen a few times. The chain carries TRBV10-1 and TRBJ1-2; TRBD1 matches at 11 bases. This CDR3 region has 14 residues. Germline-derived CDR1 and CDR2 are WNHNN and SYGVQD (reference sequence). V dropped 8 bases and J dropped 4; count of bases not matched to a gene: 6. The CDR3 is CASSPGQGVYGYTF. The CDR3 DNA reads TGCGCCAGCTCCCCGGGACAGGGGGTCTATGGCTACACCTTC.

The genes are TRBV10-3 and TRBJ2-7, with D perhaps TRBD2 (5 bases). The CDR3 consists of 13 residues. The V gene lost 6 bases and the J gene lost 7 bases, with 16 bases spanning the gap. Per the germline V gene, CDR1 is ENHRY and CDR2 is SYGVKD. CDR3 in amino acids: CAISGVPSGEQYF. The CDR3 region has the DNA TGTGCCATCAGCGGGGTCCCCTCGGGTGAGCAGTACTTC.

The V gene is TRBV19, the J gene TRBJ2-1; 9 positions agree with TRBD1. J was trimmed by 5 bases and V by 2 bases; bases with no gene match: 4. The CDR3 extends over 15 amino acids. Germline V gives CDR1 LNHDA, CDR2 SQIVND (reference sequence). CDR3 sequence: CASSILGQGHNEQFF. The CDR3 nucleotides read TGTGCCAGTAGTATATTGGGACAGGGACACAATGAGCAGTTCTTC.

On this clone itself: Without the conserved terminal phenylalanine or tryptophan, this CDR3 likely stems from a read error. The J gene is TRBJ1-1, the V gene TRBV9, with D possibly TRBD1 on 6 matching bases. Trimming cost V 3 bases and J 5 bases, with 17 bases left between them. There are 15 residues in the CDR3. Germline CDR1 SGDLS, CDR2 YYNGEE. CDR3 sequence reads: CASSANVQGGTEAFL. As DNA, the CDR3 is TGTGCCAGCAGCGCGAATGTACAGGGTGGAACTGAAGCTTTCCTT.

This chain joins TRBV28 and TRBJ2-2; 8 bases are shared with TRBD1. There are 15 residues in the CDR3. Unmatched junction bases numbered 8, after V lost 5 bases and J lost 6 bases. Germline values: CDR1 MDHEN, CDR2 SYDVKM. CDR3 coding DNA: TGTGCCAGCAGTAAGACAGGGGCGCGTCCCGGGGAGCTGTTTTTT. Its protein is CASSKTGARPGELFF.

This clone was observed a single time. The chain links TRBV4-1 to TRBJ2-1; perhaps TRBD2 as D (6 bases). Germline V CDR1 and CDR2: MGHRA, YSYEKL. This CDR3 region has 16 residues. The V gene lost 1 base and the J gene lost 0 bases, with 10 bases spanning the gap. Written as DNA, the CDR3 is TGCGCCAGCAGCCAAGTAGCGGACCTCTCCTACAATGAGCAGTTCTTC. Translated: CASSQVADLSYNEQFF.

The chain links TRBV5-4 to TRBJ2-1; D not resolved. CDR1 and CDR2 (germline): SGHNT, YYREEE (reference sequence). Trimming removed 4 bases from V and 8 bases from J, with 13 bases in between. CDR3 length equals 13 residues. CDR3 nucleotides: TGTGCCAGCAGCCCCGGGTGGAAGGATGAGCAGTTCTTC. This encodes CASSPGWKDEQFF.

V gene TRBV7-2 combines with J gene TRBJ2-3; D may be TRBD2 (6 bases). V was trimmed by 7 bases and J by 2 bases, leaving 16 bases between them. The germline gives CDR1 SGHTA, CDR2 FQGNSA. There are 15 residues in the CDR3. CDR3 DNA sequence: TGTGCCAGCACCGCGGGGCCCCATCCCACAGATACGCAGTATTTT. Protein: CASTAGPHPTDTQYF.

In its sample, this clone was seen a few times. This chain joins TRBV28 and TRBJ1-2, with a possible D match to TRBD1 (5 bases). The CDR3 extends over 16 amino acids. CDR1 is MDHEN and CDR2 is SYDVKM in the germline V gene. The V gene lost 5 bases and the J gene lost 8 bases, with 24 bases spanning the gap. CDR3 in DNA: TGTGCCAGCAGTCCCCCCGGGGCCCTGCCAGGGATCGGCTACACCTTC. It is translated as CASSPPGALPGIGYTF.

This CDR3 is CASSAVAPPANEQFF. DNA for the CDR3: TGTGCCAGCAGTGCCGTAGCGCCCCCTGCGAATGAGCAGTTCTTC. The chain carries TRBV6-1 and TRBJ2-1, with D perhaps matching TRBD2 (5 bases). The CDR3 has 15 residues. The V and J ends lost 4 bases and 7 bases respectively, with 17 bases between them. Looked up from germline, CDR1 is MNHNS and CDR2 is SASEGT.

CDR3: CASSQDGDSYEQYF. CDR3 sequence (DNA): TGCGCCAGCAGCCAAGATGGGGACAGCTACGAGCAGTACTTC. The chain recombines TRBV4-1 with TRBJ2-7, with 7 bases identical to TRBD1. The V gene's germline CDR1 is MGHRA and CDR2 YSYEKL. The CDR3 has 14 amino acids. After removal of 0 bases from V and 3 bases from J, the junction contained 2 bases not matched to a gene.

This chain uses TRBV5-1 with TRBJ2-2, with 10 positions matching TRBD1. CDR1 is SGHRS, CDR2 YFSETQ, per germline. The CDR3 contains 16 residues. V lost 4 bases and J lost 4; bases outside the gene matches: 7. CDR3 DNA sequence: TGCGCCAGCAGCCAACGACAGGGGGCTACCACCGGGGAGCTGTTTTTT. Amino acid sequence: CASSQRQGATTGELFF. Full variable domain (outside the CDR3, taken from reference TRBV5-1 and TRBJ2-2): KAGVTQTPRYLIKTRGQQVTLSCSPISGHRSVSWYQQTPGQGLQFLFEYFSETQRNKGNFPGRFSGRQFSNSRSEMNVSTLELGDSALYLCASSQRQGATTGELFFGEGSRLTVL.

V usage is TRBV7-2 and J usage is TRBJ2-2, with TRBD1 matching over 10 bases. The V and J ends lost 5 bases and 3 bases, in that order; junction bases with no gene match: 6. This CDR3 has 16 amino acids. The germline gives CDR1 SGHTA, CDR2 FQGNSA. The CDR3 loop is CASSPMDRGYTGELFF. CDR3 bases: TGTGCCAGCAGCCCAATGGACAGGGGGTACACCGGGGAGCTGTTTTTT.

This clone was found a few times. The V and J genes are TRBV6-1 and TRBJ1-2, with TRBD1 matching over 9 bases. In germline, CDR1 is MNHNS, CDR2 SASEGT. V dropped 2 bases and J dropped 7; count of bases not matched to a gene: 5. The CDR3 covers 14 residues. The CDR3 is CASSENRGRVGYTF. CDR3 DNA: TGTGCCAGCAGTGAAAACAGGGGGCGGGTTGGCTACACCTTC.